The source of this T cell receptor (beta chain) is a study of response to subunit inactivated influenza vaccine. Germline lookup yields CDR1 DFQATT and CDR2 SNEGSKA (reference sequence). The CDR3 sequence is 13 residues long. V lost 0 bases and J lost 7; bases outside the gene matches: 5. This clonotype was observed at least ten times. TCRdb recomputed calls from the RT-PCR reads with MiXCR, one row per CDR3 protein. The sample holds 550,000 to 600,000 distinct CDR3 sequences; approximately 12% are singletons and the top ten take 10%. Sequences were derived from PBMCs from blood, sampled on the day of vaccination. This chain connects TRBV20-1 to TRBJ2-5; 7 bases agree with TRBD2. The TCR comes from a man in his fifties who received an inactivated influenza vaccine. CDR3: CSARDERGRTQYF. The CDR3 region has the DNA TGCAGTGCTAGAGATGAGCGGGGCCGGACCCAGTACTTC.